This T cell receptor beta chain was identified in a study of blood T cell repertoires in COVID-19. Study at large: Sources were T cells, B-cell-depleted T cells, or PBMCs; the material itself was cDNA or gDNA.

The CDR3 contains 19 residues. The study drew participants aged roughly 18 to 89 years from approximately 23 US areas. Cohort assignment relied on participant-reported clinical history. TCRdb keeps only in-frame clones here, not all; method: immunoSEQ multiplex PCR. Seen here are some 290,000 clones, around 92% observed once, and the top ten hold about 9.4%. The receptor was isolated from a woman under 40 who had recovered from COVID-19. The sequencing input was PBMCs or T cells enriched from blood (not recorded which). The rearrangement uses TRBV21-1 and TRBJ2-2; the table gives TRBD2 as D, unverified against the DNA. TRBV21-1 is given as a pseudogene. CDR3 residues: CASSPGRLAGAPNTGELFF. In DNA, the CDR3 is TGTGCCAGCAGCCCCGGTCGGCTAGCGGGAGCCCCGAACACCGGGGAGCTGTTTTTT.